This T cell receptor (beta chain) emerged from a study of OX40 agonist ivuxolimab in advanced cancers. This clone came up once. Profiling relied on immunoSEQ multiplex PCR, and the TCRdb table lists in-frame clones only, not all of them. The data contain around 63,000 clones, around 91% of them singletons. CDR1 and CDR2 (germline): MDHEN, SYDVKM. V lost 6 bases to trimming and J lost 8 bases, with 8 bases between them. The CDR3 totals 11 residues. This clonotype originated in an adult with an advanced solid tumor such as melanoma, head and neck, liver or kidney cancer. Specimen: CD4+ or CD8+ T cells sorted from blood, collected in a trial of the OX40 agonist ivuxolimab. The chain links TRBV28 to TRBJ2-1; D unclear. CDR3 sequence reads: CASRLGDEQFF. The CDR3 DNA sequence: TGTGCCAGCAGACTTGGGGATGAGCAGTTCTTC.